This T cell receptor beta chain was profiled in a study of T cell clonality in common variable immunodeficiency. The method was immunoSEQ multiplex PCR; TCRdb's version includes in-frame clones alone and lacks a portion of them. The sample contains around 21,000 clones, none of them singletons. The germline CDR1 and CDR2 sequences are SEHNR and FQNEAQ (reference sequence). This CDR3 comprises 14 residues. The V end lost 2 bases, the J end lost 1 base, and 8 bases lay between the germline ends. Study outcomes and limitations: Compared with healthy controls, CVID subjects showed increased TCRbeta clonality, mostly in about a third. In common variable immunodeficiency, TCR beta chains reportedly carried fewer deletions and N-nucleotide insertions.

Patients and controls were mostly of Caucasian heritage. All CVID subjects were on immunoglobulin replacement for at least one year. Donors gave about 5 to 9 ml heparinized peripheral whole blood. The table lists this clone with a few counts. Its antigen is as yet unknown. The read stops 3 residues short of the end of the CDR3; the missing end is completed from the germline J gene. This clonotype originated in a human donor with common variable immunodeficiency. The V gene is TRBV7-9, the J gene TRBJ1-1; no clear D gene. Input material: peripheral blood mononuclear cells. This CDR3 reads CASSLLAENTEAFF. CDR3 DNA (partial): TGTGCCAGCAGCTTATTGGCGGAGAACACTGAA.